The clone carrying this T cell receptor (beta chain) was detected many times. The CDR3 sequence is 13 residues long. The germline CDR1 and CDR2 sequences are MNHEY and SMNVEV (reference sequence). Trimming left V 3 bases short and J 5 bases short, with 10 bases between. The data originate from a study of molecular identifiers for immune sequencing clone quantification. TCRdb reprocessed the PCR reads via MiXCR and lists one record per CDR3 protein. The sample gives about 630,000 distinct CDR3 sequences, about 25% of which show up once; 0.78% is in the top ten. The chain couples TRBV27 to TRBJ1-1; no clear D. The TCR originated in a human donor in good health. Some libraries in this study had Jurkat cell RNA spiked in. Sequenced input: naive CD8+ T cells from blood, with Jurkat cell RNA spiked in. Indicated subset: FACS-sorted CD8+CD4-CCR7+CD45RA+ naive T cells. The CDR3 DNA reads as TGTGCCAGCAGTTTGGGTCGGGAAACTGAAGCTTTCTTT. As protein: CASSLGRETEAFF.